This TCR beta chain was found in a study of cytomegalovirus exposure and HLA in healthy donors. Germline V gene lookup returns CDR1 GTSNPN and CDR2 SVGIG (reference sequence). This CDR3 contains 14 residues. V dropped 0 bases and J dropped 6 bases, with 11 bases sitting between them. Those who donated were healthy bone marrow donors. Comments on this clone: The target antigen is unknown.

Whole-study results and caveats: Cytomegalovirus-associated status was assigned to 164 TCR beta chains. Across donors, sequencing depth was assumed by presence/absence analyses to be roughly uniform.

60 Vbeta and 13 Jbeta primers were used in PCR. Some clones are missing from TCRdb's copy, which holds only in-frame ones; the method was immunoSEQ multiplex PCR. The sample has over 50,000 clones, more than 75% seen once. The TCR originated in a man aged 18 to 35 in good health and CMV-seronegative. Sequenced sample: PBMCs. V and J are TRBV30 and TRBJ1-4, with a possible D match to TRBD1 (5 bases). This CDR3 reads CAWSVRQGYEKLFF. CDR3 nucleotides: TGTGCCTGGAGTGTACGGCAGGGCTATGAAAAACTGTTTTTT.